The clone carrying this T cell receptor beta chain was detected a few times. The data are from a study of CD8+CD57+ T cells in acquired aplastic anemia. Study-level information: Around 3.5 ug was the average amount of DNA from sorted CD4+ and CD8+ cells.

Genomic DNA served as template for TCR beta VDJ and CDR3 profiling. A single record per CDR3 protein comes from TCRdb applying MiXCR to the reads. Of about half a million distinct CDR3 sequences listed, more than 25% are singletons. It was patients with CD8+CD57+ cell expansion by flow cytometry who were chosen for sequencing. The sample taken for sequencing was sorted CD4+, CD8+, or CD8+CD57+ T cells (not recorded which) from PBMCs. The origin of this receptor is a human donor with aplastic anemia.

CDR3 loop: CAWSVGRGLRNTIYF. CDR3 nucleotides: TGTGCCTGGAGTGTCGGCAGGGGTCTTAGAAACACCATATATTTT. The J gene is TRBJ1-3, the V gene TRBV30, with D possibly being TRBD1 (6 bases). The germline gives CDR1 GTSNPN, CDR2 SVGIG (reference sequence). V dropped 0 bases and J dropped 5 bases, with 14 bases sitting between them. The CDR3 has 15 amino acids. Supplemented by reference TRBV30 and TRBJ1-3, the full variable domain reads SQTIHQWPATLVQPVGSPLSLECTVEGTSNPNLYWYRQAAGRGLQLLFYSVGIGQISSEVPQNLSASRPQDRQFILSSKKLLLSDSGFYLCAWSVGRGLRNTIYFGEGSWLTVV.